One and the same sample provided the 13 T cell receptor beta chains below, sequenced in a study of technical replicates of blood from a handful of donors. Profiled with immunoSEQ multiplex PCR; TCRdb holds only in-frame clones, not every one. The sample shows some 70,000 clones, approximately 91% of them seen only once. The material sequenced was PBMCs. These receptors were obtained from a human donor in good health. Some clones in this sample may be carry-over from other donors' samples.

This clone was detected only once. V usage is TRBV5-4 and J usage is TRBJ2-7; maybe TRBD1 (5 bases). This CDR3 contains 16 residues. Trimming removed 4 bases at V and 0 bases at J, with 17 bases between. Per germline, CDR1 SGHNT and CDR2 YYREEE (reference sequence). The CDR3 loop reads CASSQPGAASSYEQYF. DNA of the CDR3: TGTGCCAGCAGCCAGCCTGGGGCGGCGAGCTCCTACGAGCAGTACTTC.

Here the CDR3 reads CAWGRQPNTEAFF. DNA for the CDR3: TGTGCCTGGGGGCGACAGCCGAACACTGAAGCTTTCTTT. This chain connects TRBV30 to TRBJ1-1; a weak D match, TRBD1 (5 bases). The germline V and J ends were trimmed by 5 bases and 1 base, with 11 bases remaining between them. Per the germline V gene, CDR1 is GTSNPN and CDR2 is SVGIG (reference sequence). The CDR3 contains 13 residues. Variable domain in full (rest from reference TRBV30 and TRBJ1-1): SQTIHQWPATLVQPVGSPLSLECTVEGTSNPNLYWYRQAAGRGLQLLFYSVGIGQISSEVPQNLSASRPQDRQFILSSKKLLLSDSGFYLCAWGRQPNTEAFFGQGTRLTVV.

The V and J genes are TRBV7-9 and TRBJ1-1; D is uncertain. Germline-derived CDR1 and CDR2 are SEHNR and FQNEAQ (reference sequence). The CDR3 sequence is 15 residues long. V gave up 4 bases and J gave up 7 bases, with 19 bases separating them. The CDR3 here is CASSSVMWERGEAFF. DNA for the CDR3: TGTGCCAGCAGCTCCGTAATGTGGGAGAGAGGTGAAGCTTTCTTT.

In regard to this clone: This sample also contains other DNA sequences that code for the same CDR3. The chain has TRBV7-3 and TRBJ2-1, with 10 bases matching TRBD2. With 3 bases clipped from V and 7 bases from J, the junction kept 6 bases outside the gene matches. CDR1 SGHTA and CDR2 FQGTGA come from the germline V gene. The CDR3 loop spans 15 amino acids. CDR3 protein: CASSFRLAGVNEQFF. CDR3 coding DNA: TGTGCCAGCAGCTTCCGTCTAGCGGGAGTAAATGAGCAGTTCTTC.

The chain uses TRBV2 and TRBJ2-7; 7 positions agree with TRBD1. V was pared by 8 bases and J by 0 bases, with 10 bases of the junction left unmatched. Germline CDR1 is SNHLY and CDR2 is FYNNEI. The CDR3 extends over 15 amino acids. This CDR3 reads CASGVGRGSSYEQYF. For the CDR3, the DNA is TGTGCCAGCGGGGTCGGCAGGGGGAGCTCCTACGAGCAGTACTTC.

The chain carries TRBV27 and TRBJ2-1, with 8 bases matching TRBD2. Germline loops: CDR1 MNHEY, CDR2 SMNVEV (reference sequence). The CDR3 runs 15 residues. J was trimmed by 4 bases and V by 6 bases; bases with no gene match: 8. CDR3 coding DNA: TGTGCCAGCAGAAAAGCGGGGGCCCTATACAATGAGCAGTTCTTC. Its translation: CASRKAGALYNEQFF.

The chain combines TRBV9 with TRBJ1-2; D possibly corresponds to TRBD1 (6 bases). Germline-derived CDR1 and CDR2 are SGDLS and YYNGEE. V lost 4 bases to trimming and J lost 0 bases, with 13 bases between them. CDR3 length: 15 amino acids. This CDR3 is CASSRRDKTNYGYTF. For the CDR3, the DNA is TGTGCCAGCAGCCGACGGGACAAGACTAACTATGGCTACACCTTC.

V usage is TRBV27 and J usage is TRBJ2-1; D is possibly TRBD2 (8 bases). CDR3 length: 21 amino acids. In germline, CDR1 is MNHEY, CDR2 SMNVEV (reference sequence). Trimming took off 6 bases at V and 8 bases at J, with 38 bases between the two ends. The CDR3, as DNA: TGTGCCAGCAGGCTGCGGGCTTCCAGGGGCAGGGGGAGCGGGAGTGGTGATGAGCAGTTCTTC. Translation gives CASRLRASRGRGSGSGDEQFF.

This clone was counted between two and nine times. The chain recombines TRBV30 with TRBJ1-1; D is ambiguous. This CDR3 is built from 13 residues. Trimming cost V 2 bases and J 4 bases, with 11 bases left between them. In germline, CDR1 is GTSNPN, CDR2 SVGIG (reference sequence). Here the CDR3 reads CAWSPRVGTEAFF. The DNA of the CDR3 is TGTGCCTGGAGTCCCCGGGTGGGCACTGAAGCTTTCTTT.

The V gene is TRBV4-3, the J gene TRBJ2-1; no definite D call. V was cut by 2 bases and J by 5 bases, with 7 bases left in between. Germline lookup yields CDR1 LGHNA and CDR2 YSLEER. The CDR3 covers 13 residues. CDR3 sequence: CASSQSVNNEQFF. CDR3 nucleotides: TGCGCCAGCAGCCAATCCGTAAACAATGAGCAGTTCTTC.

V is TRBV19 and J is TRBJ1-5; 9 nucleotides align to TRBD1. Per germline, CDR1 LNHDA and CDR2 SQIVND (reference sequence). The CDR3 length is 17 residues. Trimming removed 1 base from V and 7 bases from J; junction bases left unmatched: 11. The CDR3 DNA is TGTGCCAGTAGTATAGTATCGGGACAGGGTTCTAACCAGCCCCAGCATTTT. Protein product: CASSIVSGQGSNQPQHF.

The genes are TRBV9 and TRBJ2-6, with unresolved D. CDR1 and CDR2 from the germline V gene are SGDLS and YYNGEE. The ends were cut back, 2 bases at V and 0 bases at J, with 15 bases in the middle. The CDR3 extends over 18 amino acids. The CDR3 DNA is TGTGCCAGCAGCGTGATGGCCCTGGGCCTCTCTGGGGCCAACGTCCTGACTTTC. Protein sequence: CASSVMALGLSGANVLTF.

CDR3 residues: CASPGGPGKNIQYF. The CDR3 nucleotides are TGCGCCAGCCCGGGAGGCCCTGGCAAAAACATTCAGTACTTC. This sequence joins TRBV5-1 and TRBJ2-4; TRBD2 matches at 7 bases. The CDR3 loop spans 14 amino acids. Unmatched junction bases numbered 7, after V lost 7 bases and J lost 3 bases. Germline V gene lookup returns CDR1 SGHRS and CDR2 YFSETQ. Complete variable domain (other parts from reference TRBV5-1 and TRBJ2-4): KAGVTQTPRYLIKTRGQQVTLSCSPISGHRSVSWYQQTPGQGLQFLFEYFSETQRNKGNFPGRFSGRQFSNSRSEMNVSTLELGDSALYLCASPGGPGKNIQYFGAGTRLSVL.